This TCR beta chain was sequenced for a study of response to subunit inactivated influenza vaccine. This clonotype appeared a few times. This CDR3 has 15 amino acids. Germline loops: CDR1 LGHNA, CDR2 YSLEER. With 2 bases removed from V and 5 bases from J, the gap between germline ends came to 14 bases. TCRdb re-analysed the RT-PCR reads in MiXCR, keeping a single row per CDR3 protein. Of 150,000 to 200,000 distinct CDR3 sequences in the sample, approximately 11% were seen once. The sequencing here drew on CD8+ T cells sorted from PBMCs, taken 23 months after vaccination. This sequence joins TRBV4-3 and TRBJ2-3; no reliable D call. This clonotype was obtained from a man between 50 and 75 years old who received an inactivated influenza vaccine. Here the CDR3 DNA reads TGCGCCAGCAGCCAAAGGCTCCCGGTTGAAGATACGCAGTATTTT. Translation: CASSQRLPVEDTQYF.